This is a list of T cell receptor beta chains from one sample in a study of cytomegalovirus exposure and HLA in healthy donors. The table came from immunoSEQ multiplex PCR; TCRdb's copy has only in-frame clones and leaves some out. The sample includes about 120,000 clones, around 75% of them seen just once. Sequencing was performed on PBMCs. Receptors were obtained from a woman in her late teens or twenties in good health and CMV-seronegative. Both conserved end residues are part of each CDR3. A D gene is named only where the DNA matches it firmly. Rows may omit the clone size; those that give it use once, few, many or a size class.

CDR3 DNA: TGTGCCAGCAGCTCCAGGGGTCCTGGGGCCAACGTCCTGACTTTC; CDR3 protein: CASSSRGPGANVLTF; J gene: TRBJ2-6; D gene: .; V gene: TRBV6-5; clone size: once
CDR3 DNA: TGCAGCGTTGGGGGGGGGACAGGGAAATTTGTGAACACTGAAGCTTTCTTT; CDR3 protein: CSVGGGTGKFVNTEAFF; J gene: TRBJ1-1; D gene: TRBD1; V gene: TRBV29-1; clone size: .
CDR3 DNA: TGCGCCAGCAGCCAAGATCTTCGGGCGGGACAGGGATTTGGCTACACCTTC; CDR3 protein: CASSQDLRAGQGFGYTF; J gene: TRBJ1-2; D gene: TRBD1; V gene: TRBV4-1; clone size: few
CDR3 DNA: TGTGCCAGCAGCCCCGGGACAGCACATAATTCACCCCTCCACTTT; CDR3 protein: CASSPGTAHNSPLHF; J gene: TRBJ1-6; D gene: TRBD1; V gene: TRBV5-6; clone size: .
CDR3 DNA: TGCGCCAGCAGCCATGAGGCTTGGCAGGGGAGTAGCGGCTACACCTTC; CDR3 protein: CASSHEAWQGSSGYTF; J gene: TRBJ1-2; D gene: .; V gene: TRBV4-1; clone size: .
CDR3 DNA: TGTGCCAGCAGCGGTTGGGACAGAAATTCACCCCTCCACTTT; CDR3 protein: CASSGWDRNSPLHF; J gene: TRBJ1-6; D gene: TRBD1; V gene: TRBV9; clone size: once
CDR3 DNA: TGTGCCAGCAGCCAGGGGGGAGGAGAGACCCAGTACTTC; CDR3 protein: CASSQGGGETQYF; J gene: TRBJ2-5; D gene: .; V gene: TRBV14; clone size: .
CDR3 DNA: TGTGCCACCTCCCAGGGGGGAGAAAACATTCAGTACTTC; CDR3 protein: CATSQGGENIQYF; J gene: TRBJ2-4; D gene: .; V gene: TRBV6-4; clone size: .
CDR3 DNA: TGTGCCAGCAGTGAGGGGGGGGCCAGCACAGATACGCAGTATTTT; CDR3 protein: CASSEGGASTDTQYF; J gene: TRBJ2-3; D gene: .; V gene: TRBV6-1; clone size: .
CDR3 DNA: TGTGCCAGCACTCCGGGGGGGGCAGATACGCAGTATTTT; CDR3 protein: CASTPGGADTQYF; J gene: TRBJ2-3; D gene: TRBD2; V gene: TRBV28; clone size: .
CDR3 DNA: TGTGCCAGCAGCTTACGTGCCAGTGAAGAGACCCAGTACTTC; CDR3 protein: CASSLRASEETQYF; J gene: TRBJ2-5; D gene: .; V gene: TRBV11-3; clone size: .
CDR3 DNA: TGTGCCAGCAGTGGGCGGACAGGGAGCAAGTTAACTTTCTTT; CDR3 protein: CASSGRTGSKLTFF; J gene: TRBJ1-1; D gene: TRBD1; V gene: TRBV2; clone size: .
CDR3 DNA: TGCGCCAGCAGCCAAGAGGGGTGGAGCGGGGGGCGAAATACGCAGTATTTT; CDR3 protein: CASSQEGWSGGRNTQYF; J gene: TRBJ2-3; D gene: TRBD2; V gene: TRBV4-1; clone size: .
CDR3 DNA: TGCGCCAGCAGCCAACGACAGGGGAACTATGGCTACACCTTC; CDR3 protein: CASSQRQGNYGYTF; J gene: TRBJ1-2; D gene: TRBD1; V gene: TRBV4-1; clone size: .
CDR3 DNA: TGTGCCAGCAGTCCAGCGGGGGGCACCGGGGAGCTGTTTTTT; CDR3 protein: CASSPAGGTGELFF; J gene: TRBJ2-2; D gene: TRBD2; V gene: TRBV6-4; clone size: .
CDR3 DNA: TGTGCCAGTAGTATAGGGACGGGGGGACATCAGCCCCAGCATTTT; CDR3 protein: CASSIGTGGHQPQHF; J gene: TRBJ1-5; D gene: .; V gene: TRBV19; clone size: .
CDR3 DNA: TGTGCCAGCAGCGAGGACAGGGGGCGAACTGAAGCTTTCTTT; CDR3 protein: CASSEDRGRTEAFF; J gene: TRBJ1-1; D gene: TRBD1; V gene: TRBV5-4; clone size: few
CDR3 DNA: TGTGCCAGCAGTGAAACAGGGGCTAACTATGGCTACACCTTC; CDR3 protein: CASSETGANYGYTF; J gene: TRBJ1-2; D gene: TRBD1; V gene: TRBV2; clone size: .
CDR3 DNA: TGTGCCAGCACCCCCGACGGGGGGCAAGATACGCAGTATTTT; CDR3 protein: CASTPDGGQDTQYF; J gene: TRBJ2-3; D gene: .; V gene: TRBV28; clone size: .
CDR3 DNA: TGTGCCAGCAGTTACGGACAGCTAGCCTCTGGAAACACCATATATTTT; CDR3 protein: CASSYGQLASGNTIYF; J gene: TRBJ1-3; D gene: .; V gene: TRBV6-5; clone size: few
CDR3 DNA: TGTGCCAGTAATCGGGGAGGGGGAAGGTACAATGAGCAGTTCTTC; CDR3 protein: CASNRGGGRYNEQFF; J gene: TRBJ2-1; D gene: .; V gene: TRBV19; clone size: .
CDR3 DNA: TGTGCCAGCAGCCAAGAGGCCGGCACAGATACGCAGTATTTT; CDR3 protein: CASSQEAGTDTQYF; J gene: TRBJ2-3; D gene: .; V gene: TRBV4-2; clone size: .
CDR3 DNA: TGTGCCAGCAGCCCGGTGGGCGGGGTAGAGACCCAGTACTTC; CDR3 protein: CASSPVGGVETQYF; J gene: TRBJ2-5; D gene: .; V gene: TRBV2; clone size: .
CDR3 DNA: TGTGCCAGCATATCGGACAGGGAAAACTATGGCTACACCTTC; CDR3 protein: CASISDRENYGYTF; J gene: TRBJ1-2; D gene: TRBD1; V gene: TRBV2; clone size: .
CDR3 DNA: TGTGCCAGCTCGCCCGCGGCCGACGATAGCAATCAGCCCCAGCATTTT; CDR3 protein: CASSPAADDSNQPQHF; J gene: TRBJ1-5; D gene: .; V gene: TRBV18; clone size: .
CDR3 DNA: TGTGCCAGCAGTGTCGGGGTAAATTCACCCCTCCACTTT; CDR3 protein: CASSVGVNSPLHF; J gene: TRBJ1-6; D gene: .; V gene: TRBV11-2; clone size: .
CDR3 DNA: TGTGCCAGCAGTATCGGACTCGCACACACAGATACGCAGTATTTT; CDR3 protein: CASSIGLAHTDTQYF; J gene: TRBJ2-3; D gene: .; V gene: TRBV6-5; clone size: .
CDR3 DNA: TGCAGCGTGGTGGGGCCCAATGAAAAACTGTTTTTT; CDR3 protein: CSVVGPNEKLFF; J gene: TRBJ1-4; D gene: .; V gene: TRBV29-1; clone size: .
CDR3 DNA: TGTGCCAGCACCGGGGGGATAGTGACTGGGGTGCAGTACTTC; CDR3 protein: CASTGGIVTGVQYF; J gene: TRBJ2-7; D gene: TRBD2; V gene: TRBV5-6; clone size: once
CDR3 DNA: TGTGCCAGTAGCCAGGCGACGAACACTGAAGCTTTCTTT; CDR3 protein: CASSQATNTEAFF; J gene: TRBJ1-1; D gene: .; V gene: TRBV19; clone size: .
CDR3 DNA: TGTGCCAGTAGTCCCCGGGACAGGGATAGCAATCAGCCCCAGCATTTT; CDR3 protein: CASSPRDRDSNQPQHF; J gene: TRBJ1-5; D gene: TRBD1; V gene: TRBV19; clone size: .
CDR3 DNA: TGTGCCACCAGCGTCTCCGAGGGACTAGCGAGCCACGAGCAGTACTTC; CDR3 protein: CATSVSEGLASHEQYF; J gene: TRBJ2-7; D gene: TRBD2; V gene: TRBV15; clone size: few
CDR3 DNA: TGCGCCAGCAGCCAAGAGGGGGGATATGGCTACACCTTC; CDR3 protein: CASSQEGGYGYTF; J gene: TRBJ1-2; D gene: .; V gene: TRBV4-1; clone size: .
CDR3 DNA: TGTGCCATCAGTGCCGGGGGAAACACTGAAGCTTTCTTT; CDR3 protein: CAISAGGNTEAFF; J gene: TRBJ1-1; D gene: .; V gene: TRBV10-3; clone size: few
CDR3 DNA: TGCGCCAGCAGCCCCCTGGGCGGGGGACACCCAGGGGAGACCCAGTACTTC; CDR3 protein: CASSPLGGGHPGETQYF; J gene: TRBJ2-5; D gene: .; V gene: TRBV5-1; clone size: .
CDR3 DNA: TGTGCCAGTAGTAGCGGGACAGCAACTAATGAAAAACTGTTTTTT; CDR3 protein: CASSSGTATNEKLFF; J gene: TRBJ1-4; D gene: TRBD1; V gene: TRBV19; clone size: .
CDR3 DNA: TGTGCCTGGAGTCCGGGACTGGGCTTGGCCTTC; CDR3 protein: CAWSPGLGLAF; J gene: TRBJ1-2; D gene: .; V gene: TRBV30; clone size: once
CDR3 DNA: TGTGCCAGCAGTGGACACACAGAGAACAATCAGCCCCAGCATTTT; CDR3 protein: CASSGHTENNQPQHF; J gene: TRBJ1-5; D gene: .; V gene: TRBV6-1; clone size: .
CDR3 DNA: TGTGCCAGCAGTTTGGCGGTTGGAGATACGCAGTATTTT; CDR3 protein: CASSLAVGDTQYF; J gene: TRBJ2-3; D gene: .; V gene: TRBV27; clone size: .
CDR3 DNA: TGTTCCAGCAGCTTAGTGGGGGGGTCCCAGCATTTT; CDR3 protein: CSSSLVGGSQHF; J gene: TRBJ1-5; D gene: .; V gene: TRBV7-9; clone size: .
CDR3 DNA: TGTGCCAGTTCTGGCCACCTAGGAGGCCGGGACACAGATACGCAGTATTTT; CDR3 protein: CASSGHLGGRDTDTQYF; J gene: TRBJ2-3; D gene: .; V gene: TRBV10-3; clone size: .
CDR3 DNA: TGTGCCTGGAGTGCGGGGTATGGCTACACCTTC; CDR3 protein: CAWSAGYGYTF; J gene: TRBJ1-2; D gene: .; V gene: TRBV30; clone size: .
CDR3 DNA: TGTGCCAGCAGTTTATCAGTTCAGGATGGCTACACCTTC; CDR3 protein: CASSLSVQDGYTF; J gene: TRBJ1-2; D gene: .; V gene: TRBV27; clone size: few
CDR3 DNA: TGTGCCAGCAGTTCACAGGGGGCTGGCACAGATACGCAGTATTTT; CDR3 protein: CASSSQGAGTDTQYF; J gene: TRBJ2-3; D gene: TRBD1; V gene: TRBV28; clone size: .